A single sample gave rise to the 18 T cell receptor beta chains below, sequenced in a study of cytomegalovirus exposure and HLA in healthy donors. The PCR used 60 Vbeta and 13 Jbeta primers. Libraries were prepared by immunoSEQ multiplex PCR; TCRdb keeps only in-frame clonotypes and omits some of them. The sample gives fewer than 200,000 clones, 60% to 85% of which show up once; almost 3% is in the top ten. Sequencing input: PBMCs. All receptors come from a woman aged 45 to 65 in good health and CMV-seropositive.

This chain's CDR3 is CASNAGTEATGNTIYF. The CDR3, as DNA: TGCGCCAGCAACGCCGGGACAGAGGCAACTGGAAACACCATATATTTT. The V gene is TRBV5-1, the J gene TRBJ1-3; 7 positions match TRBD1. CDR3 size: 16 residues. The ends lost 6 bases at V and 2 bases at J; junction bases unmatched: 11. Looked up from germline, CDR1 is SGHRS and CDR2 is YFSETQ.

The V and J genes are TRBV12-5 and TRBJ1-4, with 10 bases aligning to TRBD1. This CDR3 is 12 amino acids long. The germline V gene has CDR1 LGHNT and CDR2 FRNRAP. With 3 bases clipped from V and 12 bases from J, the junction kept 1 base outside the gene matches. The DNA for the CDR3 is TGTGCTAGTGGTTTAGACAGGGGGCAACTGTTTTTT. This sequence encodes CASGLDRGQLFF.

The rearrangement joins TRBV5-6 to TRBJ2-5; D is uncertain. The CDR3 consists of 13 residues. Looked up from germline, CDR1 is SGHDT and CDR2 is YYEEEE. V lost 3 bases and J 5 bases, leaving 11 bases between the germline ends. CDR3 protein: CASSSTALETQYF. DNA of the CDR3: TGTGCCAGCAGCTCGACTGCCTTGGAGACCCAGTACTTC.

The V call is TRBV18, the J call TRBJ2-7; no clear D gene. Deletions cut 6 bases from V and 3 bases from J, with 12 bases between. The CDR3 extends over 13 amino acids. Germline V gene sequence: CDR1 KGHSH, CDR2 LQKENI. The CDR3 nucleotides read TGTGCCAGCTCCCCCGGAGTTAACTACGAGCAGTACTTC. This translates into CASSPGVNYEQYF.

The chain combines TRBV27 with TRBJ2-7; TRBD2 aligns across 12 bases. CDR3 length: 16 residues. The V gene end was trimmed by 6 bases and the J gene end by 3 bases; junction bases not matched to a gene: 9. In germline, CDR1 is MNHEY, CDR2 SMNVEV (reference sequence). CDR3 in amino acids: CASRATSGGYFYEQYF. For the CDR3, the DNA is TGTGCCAGCAGAGCGACTAGCGGGGGTTACTTCTACGAGCAGTACTTC.

The chain joins TRBV11-2 to TRBJ2-5; 7 bases line up with TRBD1. J gave up 13 bases and V 5 bases, and 7 bases lay outside the gene matches. The CDR3 extends over 11 amino acids. Germline V lookup: CDR1 SGHAT, CDR2 FQNNGV. The CDR3 region is CASSVGQAMYF. For the CDR3, the DNA is TGTGCCAGCAGCGTCGGACAGGCGATGTACTTC.

The chain is built from TRBV6-5 and TRBJ2-3, with 11 bases aligning to TRBD2. J gave up 1 base and V 6 bases, and 3 bases lay outside the gene matches. There are 15 residues in the CDR3. Germline V gene lookup returns CDR1 MNHEY and CDR2 SVGAGI. This CDR3 reads CASRSGLAGTDTQYF. In DNA form, the CDR3 reads TGTGCCAGCAGATCGGGACTAGCGGGCACAGATACGCAGTATTTT.

The chain joins TRBV19 to TRBJ1-4; possibly TRBD1 for D (5 bases). CDR3 length equals 14 residues. Trimming stripped 6 bases from V and 8 bases from J, with 16 bases between. Germline CDR1 reads LNHDA; CDR2 reads SQIVND (reference sequence). The CDR3 DNA reads TGTGCCAGTAGCCCTTGGGACTTCCGCGAAAAACTGTTTTTT. It encodes CASSPWDFREKLFF.

This clone was detected only once. This chain joins TRBV2 and TRBJ2-5; the match to TRBD1 covers 9 bases. TRBJ2-7 matches the DNA end more closely, so the J call is doubtful. In germline, CDR1 is SNHLY, CDR2 FYNNEI. The CDR3 totals 16 residues. The CDR3 region is CASKTIPGQGADEQYF. For the CDR3, the DNA is TGTGCCAGCAAGACGATACCGGGACAGGGAGCCGACGAGCAGTACTTC.

The gene calls are TRBV4-1 and TRBJ2-1, with TRBD2 matching 11 bases. This CDR3 has 18 amino acids. The V gene end was trimmed by 0 bases and the J gene end by 3 bases; junction bases not matched to a gene: 7. Germline-derived CDR1 and CDR2 are MGHRA and YSYEKL. Here the CDR3 DNA reads TGCGCCAGCAGCCAAGATACGGGGGGACTAGCGGTCTACAATGAGCAGTTCTTC. It specifies CASSQDTGGLAVYNEQFF.

The chain recombines TRBV5-1 with TRBJ1-1, with D maybe TRBD1 (6 bases). This CDR3 is built from 17 residues. Germline CDR1 is SGHRS and CDR2 is YFSETQ. Deletions cut 4 bases from V and 2 bases from J, with 21 bases between. The CDR3, as DNA: TGCGCCAGCAGCCTTCGGGCCGAGGGACAACCTAACACTGAAGCTTTCTTT. It is translated as CASSLRAEGQPNTEAFF.

The J gene is TRBJ1-3, the V gene TRBV5-4; 11 positions agree with TRBD1. The CDR3 runs to 17 residues. Trimming removed 3 bases from V and 4 bases from J; junction bases left unmatched: 9. Germline V lookup: CDR1 SGHNT, CDR2 YYREEE (reference sequence). The CDR3 coding sequence is TGTGCCAGCAGCTCAGGAGCCGGGACAGGGGGAGGAAACACCATATATTTT. Translated: CASSSGAGTGGGNTIYF.

The chain employs TRBV5-1 and TRBJ1-4; perhaps TRBD1 as D (6 bases). The CDR3 runs 15 residues. V was shortened by 4 bases and J by 5 bases, with 15 bases between the two germline ends. Germline loops: CDR1 SGHRS, CDR2 YFSETQ. In DNA form, the CDR3 reads TGCGCCAGCAGCCAGCTTGGGACACAAAATGAAAAACTGTTTTTT. Its translation: CASSQLGTQNEKLFF.

This chain joins TRBV5-1 and TRBJ1-1; no firm D call. The CDR3 runs 14 residues. The V end was cut by 5 bases, the J end by 1 base, with 12 bases between. Germline-derived CDR1 and CDR2 are SGHRS and YFSETQ. CDR3 protein: CASRRILGNTEAFF. The CDR3 nucleotides are TGCGCCAGCAGGAGGATTTTAGGGAACACTGAAGCTTTCTTT.

This clone was found once. CDR3 DNA: TGTGCCAGTAGCCACAGGGGTGGCGGCTACACCTTC. Its protein is CASSHRGGGYTF. The chain links TRBV19 to TRBJ1-2, with 7 bases fitting TRBD1. From germline, CDR1 is LNHDA and CDR2 SQIVND (reference sequence). V shed 6 bases, J shed 8 bases, and the junction held 6 bases outside the gene matches. This CDR3 spans 12 amino acids.

The chain employs TRBV13 and TRBJ1-1; 8 bases fit TRBD1. Looked up from germline, CDR1 is PRHDT and CDR2 is FYEKMQ (reference sequence). J lost 7 bases, V lost 0 bases, and 1 base had no gene match. The CDR3 length is 13 residues. The CDR3 sequence: CASSLGRGLEAFF. CDR3 nucleotide sequence: TGTGCCAGCAGCTTAGGCAGGGGGCTTGAAGCTTTCTTT.

The chain joins TRBV6-1 to TRBJ2-7; TRBD1 agrees at 10 bases. Unmatched junction bases numbered 11, after V lost 5 bases and J lost 7 bases. There are 15 residues in the CDR3. Germline CDR1 reads MNHNS; CDR2 reads SASEGT. The CDR3 reads CASSTTGTGAGEQYF. The DNA of the CDR3 is TGTGCCAGCAGTACTACTGGGACAGGGGCCGGGGAGCAGTACTTC.

This chain connects TRBV5-1 to TRBJ1-1; possible D gene TRBD1, 5 bases. The germline V gene has CDR1 SGHRS and CDR2 YFSETQ. Trimming removed 2 bases at V and 4 bases at J, with 12 bases between. The CDR3 covers 14 residues. CDR3: CASSLGATGTEAFF. DNA of the CDR3: TGCGCCAGCAGCTTAGGGGCCACGGGCACTGAAGCTTTCTTT.